This is a list of T cell receptor beta chains from one sample in a study of blood T cell repertoires in COVID-19. The data were produced by immunoSEQ multiplex PCR, yet TCRdb's version contains in-frame clones alone and is incomplete. Among fewer than 200,000 clones listed, 75% to 85% were seen once. Specimen: PBMCs or T cells enriched from blood (not recorded which). Receptors originate from a man between 45 and 60 years old who had recovered from COVID-19. Each CDR3 is given with its conserved first and last residue. The order of the fields is D gene, clone size, J gene, V gene, CDR3 DNA, CDR3 protein. A D gene is named only where the DNA matches it firmly. Rows may omit the clone size; those that give it use once, few, many or a size class.

>TRBD2|NA|TRBJ2-3|TRBV6-5
TGTGCCAGCAAAGTTAGCGGGGCAGATACGCAGTATTTT
CASKVSGADTQYF
>TRBD2|NA|TRBJ2-4|TRBV28
TGTGCCAGCAGGGGGAGGGGACAAAACATTCAGTACTTC
CASRGRGQNIQYF
>TRBD1|NA|TRBJ2-7|TRBV7-9
TGTGCCAGCAGCGCTCCGGGACAGGGGACCTACGAGCAGTACTTC
CASSAPGQGTYEQYF
>TRBD1|NA|TRBJ1-1|TRBV27
TGTGCCAGCAAAACGGACAGGGGGTGGACTGAAGCTTTCTTT
CASKTDRGWTEAFF
>TRBD2|NA|TRBJ2-5|TRBV10-3
TGTGCCATCAGTGAGTCCAAGCGGGGGAGCCAAGAGACCCAGTACTTC
CAISESKRGSQETQYF
>NA|NA|TRBJ1-6|TRBV7-8
TGTGCCAGCAGCTTGGATGGGCGGGGCACTAATTCACCCCTCCACTTT
CASSLDGRGTNSPLHF
>TRBD1|NA|TRBJ2-2|TRBV12-3/TRBV12-4
TGTGCCAGCAGTTACAGGGGAACCGGGGAGCTGTTTTTT
CASSYRGTGELFF
>TRBD2|NA|TRBJ2-3|TRBV5-4
TGTGCCAGCAGTCCTAGACTAGCGGGGGGGGGCACAGATACGCAGTATTTT
CASSPRLAGGGTDTQYF
>NA|few|TRBJ2-2|TRBV4-2
TGTGCCAGCAGCCAAGATCAGGACAGGAACACCGGGGAGCTGTTTTTT
CASSQDQDRNTGELFF
>TRBD1|few|TRBJ1-2|TRBV3-1/TRBV3-2
TGTGCCAGCGGCCGGGACAGGGTGAGCGGCTACACCTTC
CASGRDRVSGYTF
>TRBD1|NA|TRBJ1-2|TRBV6-5
TGTGCCAGCCGGGGACAGGGGTGGTTCTATGGCTACACCTTC
CASRGQGWFYGYTF
>TRBD1|NA|TRBJ2-3|TRBV5-1
TGCGCCAGCAGCCAAGGACAGGGACTCACAGATACGCAGTATTTT
CASSQGQGLTDTQYF
>TRBD1|NA|TRBJ1-2|TRBV4-1
TGCGCCAGCAGCCAAGATAGCTCGAACAGGGGATATGGCTACACCTTC
CASSQDSSNRGYGYTF
>TRBD1|NA|TRBJ1-5|TRBV30
TGTGCCTGGAGTTTCAGGGGGAGTAGCAATCAGCCCCAGCATTTT
CAWSFRGSSNQPQHF
>TRBD2|NA|TRBJ2-3|TRBV18
TGTGCCAGCTCAAAAACTAGCGGGGGGGCCGGATCCACAGATACGCAGTATTTT
CASSKTSGGAGSTDTQYF
>TRBD1|NA|TRBJ1-4|TRBV9
TGTGCCAGCAGCGGAGGGGGCCGGGATGAAAAACTGTTTTTT
CASSGGGRDEKLFF
>NA|NA|TRBJ2-2|TRBV19
TGTGCCAGTAGTGGAGCAGGGACCGGGGAGCTGTTTTTT
CASSGAGTGELFF
>NA|NA|TRBJ2-7|TRBV29-1
TGCAGCATCAGTTGGGGGCTCTCCTACGAGCAGTACTTC
CSISWGLSYEQYF
>NA|NA|TRBJ1-1|TRBV5-1
TGCGCCAGCAGCTACCTGACAGGATCCCCCTTAAACACTGAAGCTTTCTTT
CASSYLTGSPLNTEAFF
>NA|NA|TRBJ2-2|TRBV6-1
TGTGCCAGCAGTGAAGGAGTATCGTCAGGTAACACCGGGGAGCTGTTTTTT
CASSEGVSSGNTGELFF
>NA|NA|TRBJ1-2|TRBV3-1/TRBV3-2
TGTGCCAGCAGCCCAGCAACAGGGAACTATGGCTACACCTTC
CASSPATGNYGYTF
>NA|NA|TRBJ1-2|TRBV6-1
TGTGCCAGCAGTGAACAGGGGAACTATGGCTACACCTTC
CASSEQGNYGYTF
>TRBD1|NA|TRBJ1-2|TRBV7-9
TGTGCCAGCAGCCAAACAGGGGGGGATGGCTACACCTTC
CASSQTGGDGYTF
>TRBD1|NA|TRBJ2-7|TRBV18
TGTGCCAGCTCAACCCGGACAGGGGGCTCCTACGAGCAGTACTTC
CASSTRTGGSYEQYF
>TRBD1|NA|TRBJ1-2|TRBV19
TGTGCCAGTAGTATCGGACAGGGGGTTAACTATGGCTACACCTTC
CASSIGQGVNYGYTF
>TRBD2|NA|TRBJ2-4|TRBV7-2
TGTGCCAGCAGCTTAGTCCCCACTAGCGGTGGAGCCAAAAACATTCAGTACTTC
CASSLVPTSGGAKNIQYF
>TRBD2|NA|TRBJ2-2|TRBV19
TGTGCCAGTAGTAGTCTCCTAGCGGGGTGGAGAACCGGGGAGCTGTTTTTT
CASSSLLAGWRTGELFF
>NA|NA|TRBJ1-1|TRBV10-1
TGCGCCAGCAGTGAGTCTGCGGGGGAAGTGGAAGCTTTCTTT
CASSESAGEVEAFF
>TRBD1|once|TRBJ2-7|TRBV7-2
TGTGCCAGCAGCTTGAGTAGGACAGGGAAGGGCGAGCAGTACTTC
CASSLSRTGKGEQYF
>TRBD1|NA|TRBJ1-2|TRBV20-1
TGCAGTGCTAGTTACAGGCCAGGGGGTAACTATGGCTACACCTTC
CSASYRPGGNYGYTF